This T cell receptor beta chain appears in the sequencing data of a study of early T cells in non-severe SARS-CoV-2 infection. From germline, CDR1 is SGHTA and CDR2 FQGNSA. Trimming at V came to 5 bases and at J to 6 bases, leaving 9 bases not matched to a gene. The CDR3 contains 17 residues. Using its own MiXCR run on the 5' RACE reads, TCRdb lists one record per CDR3 protein. Seen here are about 34,000 distinct CDR3 sequences, about 5.7% observed once, and the top ten hold 5% to 7.5%. This clonotype has at least ten counts. The source is an adult who was a healthcare worker with PCR-confirmed SARS-CoV-2 infection or an uninfected control (not recorded which). Sequencing input: whole blood. The chain has TRBV7-2 and TRBJ2-1; the match to TRBD2 covers 14 bases. CDR3 residues: CASSLGTSGRFFNEQFF. In DNA form, the CDR3 reads TGTGCCAGCAGCCTAGGGACTAGCGGGAGATTCTTCAATGAGCAGTTCTTC.